This TCR beta chain originates from a study of shared clonotypes between healthy human individuals. Overall study findings and caveats: Blood alone was sampled, and tissue repertoires likely differ.

Comment on this clone: Its antigen remains unknown.

Germline CDR1 LGHNA, CDR2 YNFKEQ. The CDR3 runs 15 residues. Splitting of each subset's genomic DNA was done evenly across several immunoSEQ plates. Clones were read by immunoSEQ multiplex PCR, and TCRdb kept only the in-frame ones, dropping some. Of hundreds of thousands of clones detected, approximately 79% appear once; the ten largest clones hold under 2%. Sequencing input: memory CD4+ T cells sorted from blood. As to subset: CD45RA-negative fraction. This sequence joins TRBV4-2 and TRBJ2-5, with TRBD1 matching 9 bases. The closer fit of TRBJ2-7 to the DNA end suggests the J call may be wrong. The TCR originated in a woman aged 25 to 39 in good health. The CDR3 nucleotides read TGTGCCAGCAGCCAAGCCGGGACAGGGTACCTCGAGCAGTACTTC. Its translation: CASSQAGTGYLEQYF.